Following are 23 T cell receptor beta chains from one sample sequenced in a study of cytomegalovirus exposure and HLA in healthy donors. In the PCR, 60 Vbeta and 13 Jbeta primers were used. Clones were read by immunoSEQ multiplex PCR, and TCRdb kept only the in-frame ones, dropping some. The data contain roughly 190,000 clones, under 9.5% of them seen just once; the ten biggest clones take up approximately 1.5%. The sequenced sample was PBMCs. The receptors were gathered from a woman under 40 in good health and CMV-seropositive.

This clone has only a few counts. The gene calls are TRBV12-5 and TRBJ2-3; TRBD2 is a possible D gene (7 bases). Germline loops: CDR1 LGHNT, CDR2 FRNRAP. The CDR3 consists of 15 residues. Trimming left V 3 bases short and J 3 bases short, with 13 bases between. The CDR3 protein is CASGFRGGGTDTQYF. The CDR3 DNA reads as TGTGCTAGTGGTTTCCGAGGGGGGGGGACAGATACGCAGTATTTT.

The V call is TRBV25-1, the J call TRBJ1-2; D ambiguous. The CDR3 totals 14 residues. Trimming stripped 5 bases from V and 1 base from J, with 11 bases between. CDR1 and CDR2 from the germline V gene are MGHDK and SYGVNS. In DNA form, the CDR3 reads TGTGCCAGCAGTCCAGTCCGTTATAACTATGGCTACACCTTC. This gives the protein CASSPVRYNYGYTF.

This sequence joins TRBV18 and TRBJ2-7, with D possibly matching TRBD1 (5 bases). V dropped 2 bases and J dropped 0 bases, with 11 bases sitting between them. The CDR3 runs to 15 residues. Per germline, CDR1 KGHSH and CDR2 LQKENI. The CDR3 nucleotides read TGTGCCAGCTCACCAAGCAGGGCCTCCTCCTACGAGCAGTACTTC. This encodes CASSPSRASSYEQYF.

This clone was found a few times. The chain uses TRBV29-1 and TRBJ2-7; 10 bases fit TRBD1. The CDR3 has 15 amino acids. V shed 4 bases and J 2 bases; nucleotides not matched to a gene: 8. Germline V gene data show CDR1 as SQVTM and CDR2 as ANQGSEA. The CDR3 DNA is TGCAGCGTTGCCGGGACAGGGGTTTTAACCTACGAGCAGTACTTC. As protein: CSVAGTGVLTYEQYF.

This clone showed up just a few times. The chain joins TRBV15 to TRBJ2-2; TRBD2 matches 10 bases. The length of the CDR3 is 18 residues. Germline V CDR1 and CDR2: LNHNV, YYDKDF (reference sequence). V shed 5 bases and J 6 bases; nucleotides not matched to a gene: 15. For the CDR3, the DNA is TGTGCCACCAGCCCAAGAGGAGGGAGCGGGGGGGGCGCCGGGGAGCTGTTTTTT. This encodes CATSPRGGSGGGAGELFF. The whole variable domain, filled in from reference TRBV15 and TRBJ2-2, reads DAMVIQNPRYQVTQFGKPVTLSCSQTLNHNVMYWYQQKSSQAPKLLFHYYDKDFNNEADTPDNFQSRRPNTSFCFLDIRSPGLGDTAMYLCATSPRGGSGGGAGELFFGEGSRLTVL.

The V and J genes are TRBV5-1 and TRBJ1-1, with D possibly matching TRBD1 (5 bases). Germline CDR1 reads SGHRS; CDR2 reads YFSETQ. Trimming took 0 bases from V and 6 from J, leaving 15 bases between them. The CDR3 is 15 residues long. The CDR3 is CASSLGQTSFAEAFF. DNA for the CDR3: TGCGCCAGCAGCTTGGGACAGACAAGCTTCGCTGAAGCTTTCTTT.

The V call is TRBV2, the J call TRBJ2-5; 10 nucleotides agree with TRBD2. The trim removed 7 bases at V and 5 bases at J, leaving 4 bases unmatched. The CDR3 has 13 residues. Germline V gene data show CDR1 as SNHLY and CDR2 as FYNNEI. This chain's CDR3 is CASTGTSVETQYF. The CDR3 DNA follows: TGTGCCAGCACCGGGACTAGCGTCGAGACCCAGTACTTC. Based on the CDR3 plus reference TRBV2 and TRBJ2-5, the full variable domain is EPEVTQTPSHQVTQMGQEVILRCVPISNHLYFYWYRQILGQKVEFLVSFYNNEISEKSEIFDDQFSVERPDGSNFTLKIRSTKLEDSAMYFCASTGTSVETQYFGPGTRLLVL.

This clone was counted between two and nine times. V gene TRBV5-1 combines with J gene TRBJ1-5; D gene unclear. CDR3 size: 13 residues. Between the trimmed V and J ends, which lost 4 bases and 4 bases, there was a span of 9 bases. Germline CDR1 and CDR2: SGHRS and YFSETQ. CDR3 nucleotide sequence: TGCGCCAGCAGCCCTGACTGGAATCAGCCCCAGCATTTT. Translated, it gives CASSPDWNQPQHF.

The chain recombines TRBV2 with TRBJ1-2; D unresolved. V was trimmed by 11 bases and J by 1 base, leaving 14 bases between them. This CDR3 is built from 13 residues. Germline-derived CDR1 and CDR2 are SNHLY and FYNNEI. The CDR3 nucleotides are TGTGCCGAAAACCGGGAAATTAACTATGGCTACACCTTC. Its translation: CAENREINYGYTF.

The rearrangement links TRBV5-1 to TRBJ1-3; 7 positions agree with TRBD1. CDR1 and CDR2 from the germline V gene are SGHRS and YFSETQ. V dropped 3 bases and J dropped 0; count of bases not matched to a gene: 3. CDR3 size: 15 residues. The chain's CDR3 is CASSSTGSSGNTIYF. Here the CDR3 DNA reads TGCGCCAGCAGCTCGACAGGGAGCTCTGGAAACACCATATATTTT.

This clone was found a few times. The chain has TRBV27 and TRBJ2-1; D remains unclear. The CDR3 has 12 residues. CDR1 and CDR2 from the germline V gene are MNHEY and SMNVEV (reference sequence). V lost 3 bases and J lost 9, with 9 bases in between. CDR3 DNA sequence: TGTGCCAGCAGTTTTCCCGGGTTTGAGCAGTTCTTC. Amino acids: CASSFPGFEQFF.

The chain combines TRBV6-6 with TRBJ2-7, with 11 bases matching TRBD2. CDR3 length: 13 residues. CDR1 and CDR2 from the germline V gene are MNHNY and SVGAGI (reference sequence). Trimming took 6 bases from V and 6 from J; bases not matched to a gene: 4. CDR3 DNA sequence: TGTGCCAGCAGCCTAGGGACTAGCGGCGAGCAGTACTTC. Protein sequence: CASSLGTSGEQYF.

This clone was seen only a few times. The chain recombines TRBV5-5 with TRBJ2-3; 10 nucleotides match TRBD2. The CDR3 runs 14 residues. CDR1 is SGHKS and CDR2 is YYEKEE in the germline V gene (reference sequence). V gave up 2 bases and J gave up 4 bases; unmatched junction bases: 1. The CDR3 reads CASSLAGGPDTQYF. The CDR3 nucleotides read TGTGCCAGCAGCTTAGCGGGAGGGCCAGATACGCAGTATTTT.

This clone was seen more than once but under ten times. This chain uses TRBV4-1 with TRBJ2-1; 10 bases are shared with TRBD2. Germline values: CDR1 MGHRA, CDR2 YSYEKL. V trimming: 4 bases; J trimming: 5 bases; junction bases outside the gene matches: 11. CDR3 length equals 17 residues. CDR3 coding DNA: TGCGCCAGCAGCCCTCCTTCCGGGACTAGCGCCAACAATGAGCAGTTCTTC. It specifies CASSPPSGTSANNEQFF.

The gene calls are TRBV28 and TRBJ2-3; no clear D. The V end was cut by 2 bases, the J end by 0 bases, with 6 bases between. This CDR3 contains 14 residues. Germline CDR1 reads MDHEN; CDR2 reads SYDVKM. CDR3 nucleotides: TGTGCCAGCAGTTTAGCGGCAAGCACAGATACGCAGTATTTT. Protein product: CASSLAASTDTQYF. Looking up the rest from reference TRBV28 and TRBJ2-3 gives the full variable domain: DVKVTQSSRYLVKRTGEKVFLECVQDMDHENMFWYRQDPGLGLRLIYFSYDVKMKEKGDIPEGYSVSREKKERFSLILESASTNQTSMYLCASSLAASTDTQYFGPGTRLTVL.

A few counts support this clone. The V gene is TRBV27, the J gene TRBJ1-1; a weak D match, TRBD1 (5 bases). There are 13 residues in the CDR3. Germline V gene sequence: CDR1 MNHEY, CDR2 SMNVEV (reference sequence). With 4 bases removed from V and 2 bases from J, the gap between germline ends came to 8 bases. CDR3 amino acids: CASSSGGNTEAFF. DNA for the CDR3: TGTGCCAGCAGTTCCGGGGGAAACACTGAAGCTTTCTTT.

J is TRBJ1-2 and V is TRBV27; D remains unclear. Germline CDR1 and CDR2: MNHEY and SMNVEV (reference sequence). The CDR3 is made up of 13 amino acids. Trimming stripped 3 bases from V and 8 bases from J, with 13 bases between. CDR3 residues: CASSLDGMRGYTF. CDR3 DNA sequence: TGTGCCAGCAGTTTGGACGGGATGAGGGGCTACACCTTC.

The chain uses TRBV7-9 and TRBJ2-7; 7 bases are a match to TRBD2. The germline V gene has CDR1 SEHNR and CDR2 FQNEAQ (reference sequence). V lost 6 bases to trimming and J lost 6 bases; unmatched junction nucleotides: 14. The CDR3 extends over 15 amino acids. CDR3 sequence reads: CASRPGRMGKGEQYF. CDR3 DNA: TGTGCCAGCAGGCCCGGGAGGATGGGGAAGGGCGAGCAGTACTTC.

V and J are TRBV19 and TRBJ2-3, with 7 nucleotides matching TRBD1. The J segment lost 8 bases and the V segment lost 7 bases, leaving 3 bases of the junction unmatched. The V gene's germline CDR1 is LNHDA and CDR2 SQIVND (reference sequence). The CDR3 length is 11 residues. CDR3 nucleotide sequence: TGTGCCAGTATCGCAGGGGGTACGCAGTATTTT. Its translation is CASIAGGTQYF.

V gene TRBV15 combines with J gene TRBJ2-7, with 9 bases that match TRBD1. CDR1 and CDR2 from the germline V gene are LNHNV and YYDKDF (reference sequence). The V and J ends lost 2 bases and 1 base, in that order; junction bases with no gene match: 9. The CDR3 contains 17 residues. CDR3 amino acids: CATSRWEGTGTSYEQYF. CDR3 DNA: TGTGCCACCAGCAGATGGGAGGGGACAGGGACTTCCTACGAGCAGTACTTC.

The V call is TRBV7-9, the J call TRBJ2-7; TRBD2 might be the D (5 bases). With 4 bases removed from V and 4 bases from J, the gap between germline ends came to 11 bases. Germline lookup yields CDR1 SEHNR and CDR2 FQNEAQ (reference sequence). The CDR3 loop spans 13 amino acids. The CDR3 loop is CASSWGAIYEQYF. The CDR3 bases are TGTGCCAGCAGCTGGGGAGCTATTTACGAGCAGTACTTC.

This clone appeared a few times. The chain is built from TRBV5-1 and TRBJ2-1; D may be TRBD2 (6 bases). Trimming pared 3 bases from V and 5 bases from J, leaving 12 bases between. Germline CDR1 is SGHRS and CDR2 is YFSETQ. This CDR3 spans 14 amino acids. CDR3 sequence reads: CASSSPTRNNEQFF. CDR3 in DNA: TGCGCCAGCAGCTCCCCGACTAGAAACAATGAGCAGTTCTTC.

CDR3 bases: TGTGCCAGCAGTTTGAGAGTAGACACCATATATTTT. Translating it yields CASSLRVDTIYF. The rearrangement links TRBV28 to TRBJ1-3; D ambiguous. The CDR3 extends over 12 amino acids. With 3 bases removed from V and 8 bases from J, the gap between germline ends came to 8 bases. The V gene's germline CDR1 is MDHEN and CDR2 SYDVKM.